This T cell receptor (beta chain) was observed in a study of T cells in Graves' hyperthyroidism and ophthalmopathy (dated by TCRdb to between 2018 and 2021). With respect to the entire study: Peripheral blood samples were taken at the time of initial diagnosis, prior to any treatment. A discovery cohort of roughly 100 patients, 43 with Graves' ophthalmopathy and about 60 with stable Graves' hyperthyroidism, was used to find distinguishing TCR V-J signatures. An independent validation cohort of some 18 hyperthyroidism patients and 17 patients who later progressed to ophthalmopathy tested prospective prediction of ophthalmopathy. The roughly 100 discovery patients were randomly divided into training and test sets at a 7:3 ratio. In six Graves' hyperthyroidism patients, the study also compared T-cell repertoires from thyroid tissue with T-cell repertoires from blood. After blood sampling, hyperthyroidism patients were treated with methimazole at a starting dose of 30 mg daily, and ophthalmopathy patients were treated with high-dose intravenous methylprednisolone. The paper reports TCR Vbeta CDR3 sequencing of some 140 peripheral blood samples: 43 ophthalmopathy, under 80 hyperthyroidism and approximately 17 progressor patients. The investigation overall reported the following: No statistical method was used to set the sample size in advance, and investigators knew the group allocation. A 13 V-J signature model separated ophthalmopathy from stable hyperthyroidism, with just over 85% sensitivity and 81% to 83% specificity in cross-validation and 80%/75% in testing. Most expanded thyroid clonotypes (frequency above 0.001) were also detected in blood, suggesting blood repertoires may reflect thyroid immune responses. During validation, the model predicted progression to ophthalmopathy a median of approximately 7 months ahead of onset, with almost 71% sensitivity and 72.22% specificity.

The TCR beta CDR3 regions were amplified from the RNA transcripts. For the first round of RT-PCR on the TCR CDR3, the HTBI primer set was used together with the Qiagen OneStep RT-PCR kit. A second multiplex PCR round built the libraries, followed by size selection and purification. The libraries were sequenced on an Illumina HiSeq2000 using paired-end 100 bp reads. On the authors' methods: Raw data were processed with SOAPnuke, discarding reads with adapters, uncalled bases, mean Phred below 15, or no exact constant-primer or identifier match. High-quality paired reads were merged with COPE v1.2.5, and unique nucleotide sequences were defined as clonotypes. Clonotypes were aligned to IMGT TRBV, TRBD and TRBJ reference segments using MiTCR v1.1. The analysis included only V-J combinations with a frequency above 0.0001, which together covered approximately 99% of the repertoires. The TCS score was defined as F50 (clonal expansion) divided by E x V (chaos), with BLOSUM62-based TCRdist calculated between CDR3 peptides within each V-J. Welch's t-statistics and random forest reduced some 510 V-J features to some 14, which were used in a naive Bayes classifier (R e1071). The raw public reads went through TCRdb reprocessing: fastp at Q25, MiXCR clone calling, in-frame beta chains kept. Merged by CDR3 protein, the rows form single entries marked with the most common genes and DNA. V and J calls and clone size were set by TCRdb, not the authors. The sample table lists about 600,000 distinct CDR3 sequences, 12% to 15% of them with a count of one. The top ten constitute roughly 7.7% of the sample.

This clonotype occurred many times. The antigen it recognizes is unknown. The sample holds no much larger clone one base away, and base qualities are not on file. Clipping removes 8 bases from V and 2 bases from J, with 11 as the unmatched junction base count. As encoded in the germline V gene, CDR1 is SQVTM while CDR2 is ANQGSEA. The CDR3 holds 16 amino acids from the cysteine to the phenylalanine. Only CDR3 DNA remains: 48 bases, in frame from the first base. Ophthalmopathy patients had moderately to severely active disease, Clinical Activity Score of at least 3, NOSPECS grade of at least 4, and duration under 3 months. Exclusion was applied to patients with uncontrolled infections, other autoimmune diseases, pregnancy or lactation. Diagnoses were based on clinical symptoms, serum thyroxine and TRAb, thyroid ultrasound and orbital computed tomography. PBMCs were separated from under 11 ml of fresh peripheral blood using Ficoll-Paque density gradient centrifugation. Total RNA was extracted using Trizol reagent, and RNA quality was assessed on an Agilent 2100 Bioanalyzer.

Sequencing input: blood. The sequence is built from TRBV29-1 and TRBJ2-3, with 12 junctional bases fitting TRBD2. This TCR came from a woman aged 18-29 years with Graves' ophthalmopathy. The DNA is TGCAGCCGGTCCCTAACTAGCGGGAGGTCCACAGATACGCAGTATTTT. Translated, it gives CSRSLTSGRSTDTQYF.